This TCR beta chain originates from a study of beta chain features in type 1 diabetes. Looking at the study overall: Patients and healthy donors were similar in age, gender and cell yields.

The germline V gene encodes CDR1 SNHLY and CDR2 FYNNEI. V was clipped by 3 bases and J by 4 bases, with 13 bases between them. The CDR3 length is 14 residues. The isolated RNA, all of it, was reverse transcribed, so expressed TCRB transcripts were what got sequenced. The assay was immunoSEQ multiplex PCR, and TCRdb's table has in-frame clones only and misses some. The repertoire includes around 280,000 clones, approximately 16% of them detected once, and 0.015% sits in the top ten. Study-wide findings and caveats: Type 1 diabetes patients had moderately but significantly shorter TCRB CDR3s in all four CD4+ subsets.

Based on CD45RO/CCR7/CD25/CD127/CD95/CD27, CD4+ regulatory, stem cell-like memory, naive and central memory cells were sorted. Purity above 98% was achieved in all sorted populations. On this clone: The antigen is unknown.

The clonotype originates from a man aged 18 to 30 with type 1 diabetes. The chain uses TRBV2 and TRBJ2-7; D uncertain. The sequenced sample consisted of naive CD4+ T cells from blood. The chain's CDR3 is CASSDRVAVYEQYF. CDR3 nucleotide sequence: TGTGCCAGCAGTGATCGGGTGGCAGTATACGAGCAGTACTTC.